The 3 T cell receptor beta chains given below trace back to one sample, sequenced in a study of Ad26.COV2.S vaccination and SARS-CoV-2 variants. Clones were sequenced by immunoSEQ multiplex PCR, and TCRdb holds only the in-frame ones, with some missing. Among about 400,000 clones, 75% to 90% were seen once, and the ten largest hold about 3.6%. Stated treatment: 15 to 20 received Ad26.COV2.S at low or high dose, single or two shots; several received placebo; per-sample allocation not given. Day 63 after the first injection of vaccine or placebo was the sampling time. Sequenced material: peripheral blood, taken in a trial of Ad26.COV2.S vaccine versus placebo. Receptors were obtained from a person between 18 and 60 years old who received the Ad26.COV2.S COVID-19 vaccine or a placebo.

This clone has more than one count but fewer than ten. The gene calls are TRBV20-1 and TRBJ2-1, with TRBD1 identical over 8 bases. This CDR3 region has 11 residues. Trimming at V came to 6 bases and at J to 14 bases, leaving 9 bases not matched to a gene. Germline V lookup: CDR1 DFQATT, CDR2 SNEGSKA (reference sequence). The CDR3: CSAQDRATEFF. CDR3 coding DNA: TGCAGTGCCCAGGACAGGGCGACTGAGTTCTTC.

This chain links TRBV4-1 with TRBJ1-5; TRBD1 matches at 8 bases. Germline CDR1 reads MGHRA; CDR2 reads YSYEKL. The CDR3 is 17 residues long. Trimming at V came to 3 bases and at J to 5 bases, leaving 12 bases not matched to a gene. Written as DNA, the CDR3 is TGCGCCAGCAGCCACGCCGGCAGGGGGCGGCGGGATCAGCCCCAGCATTTT. Translation gives CASSHAGRGRRDQPQHF.

The chain is built from TRBV15 and TRBJ1-5; the match to TRBD1 covers 9 bases. The V and J ends lost 4 bases and 0 bases, in that order; junction bases with no gene match: 7. Germline CDR1 reads LNHNV; CDR2 reads YYDKDF (reference sequence). The CDR3 spans 17 residues. Written as DNA, the CDR3 is TGTGCCACCAGCACTACAGGGGGCGAATTTAGCAATCAGCCCCAGCATTTT. This encodes CATSTTGGEFSNQPQHF.